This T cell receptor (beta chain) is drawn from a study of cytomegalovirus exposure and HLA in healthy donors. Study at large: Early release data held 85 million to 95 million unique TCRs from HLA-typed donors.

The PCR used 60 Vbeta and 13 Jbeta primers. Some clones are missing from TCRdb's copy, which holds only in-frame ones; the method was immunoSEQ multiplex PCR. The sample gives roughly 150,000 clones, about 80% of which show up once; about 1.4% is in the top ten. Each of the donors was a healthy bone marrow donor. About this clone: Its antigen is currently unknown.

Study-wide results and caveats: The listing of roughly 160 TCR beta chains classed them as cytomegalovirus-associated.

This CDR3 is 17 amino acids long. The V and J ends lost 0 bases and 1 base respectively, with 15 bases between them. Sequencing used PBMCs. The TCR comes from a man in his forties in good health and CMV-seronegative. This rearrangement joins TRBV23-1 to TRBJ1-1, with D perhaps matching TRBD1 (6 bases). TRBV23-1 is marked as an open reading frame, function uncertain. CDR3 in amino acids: CASSQSRDRSANTEAFF. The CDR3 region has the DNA TGCGCCAGCAGTCAATCAAGAGACAGGTCTGCGAACACTGAAGCTTTCTTT.